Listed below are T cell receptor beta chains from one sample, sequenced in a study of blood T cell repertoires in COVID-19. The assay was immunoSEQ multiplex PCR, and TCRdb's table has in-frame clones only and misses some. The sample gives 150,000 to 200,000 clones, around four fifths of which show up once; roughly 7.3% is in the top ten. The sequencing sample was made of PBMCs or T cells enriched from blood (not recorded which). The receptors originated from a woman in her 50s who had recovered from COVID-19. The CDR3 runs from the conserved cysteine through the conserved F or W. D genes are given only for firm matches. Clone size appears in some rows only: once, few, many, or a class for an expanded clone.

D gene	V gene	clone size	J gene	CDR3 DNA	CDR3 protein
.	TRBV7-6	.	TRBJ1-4	TGTGCCAGCAGCTTACTCCCCGATGCGGGTAATGAAAAACTGTTTTTT	CASSLLPDAGNEKLFF
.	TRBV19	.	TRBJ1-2	TGTGCCAGTTCTCGTTTCGGGGTTAACTATGGCTACACCTTC	CASSRFGVNYGYTF
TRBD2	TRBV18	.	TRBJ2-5	TGTGCCAGCTCACCACCGAGTCCAGCGGGAAGAATCAACCAAGAGACCCAGTACTTC	CASSPPSPAGRINQETQYF
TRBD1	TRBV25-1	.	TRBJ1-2	TGTGCCAGCAGCCCCGGACAGGGACTGAACTATGGCTACACCTTC	CASSPGQGLNYGYTF
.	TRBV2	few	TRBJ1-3	TGTGCCAGCAGTGAATTAGCCTACTCTGGAAACACCATATATTTT	CASSELAYSGNTIYF
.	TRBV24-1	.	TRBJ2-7	TGTGCCACCAGTGCTAAGGGGCACTACGAGCAGTACTTC	CATSAKGHYEQYF
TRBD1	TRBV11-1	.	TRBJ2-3	TGTGCCAGCGGAGGGACAGGGGCTTTCACAGATACGCAGTATTTT	CASGGTGAFTDTQYF
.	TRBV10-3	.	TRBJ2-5	TGTGCCATCAAGGAGGCCGGGTTTCGAGAGACCCAGTACTTC	CAIKEAGFRETQYF
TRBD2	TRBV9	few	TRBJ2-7	TGTGCCAGCAGCCCCCGACTAGCGGGAGAAACGGACGAGCAGTACTTC	CASSPRLAGETDEQYF
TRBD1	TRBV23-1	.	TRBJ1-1	TGCGCCAGCAGTCAATCGGGGCCCGACAGGGAGTTGGAGAACACTGAAGCTTTCTTT	CASSQSGPDRELENTEAFF
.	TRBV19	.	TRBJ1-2	TGTGCCAGTAGTATAGATATCGACAGGTCCTATGGCTACACCTTC	CASSIDIDRSYGYTF
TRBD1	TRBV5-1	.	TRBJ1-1	TGCGCCAGCAGCCTGACAGGGTCGGAAACTGAAGCTTTCTTT	CASSLTGSETEAFF
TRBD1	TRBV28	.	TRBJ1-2	TGTGCCAGCAGTTCCCCACAGGGGGTAAGCTATGGCTACACCTTC	CASSSPQGVSYGYTF
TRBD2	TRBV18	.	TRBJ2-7	TGTGCCAGCTCACCACGGGAGGGGTCGACCTACGAGCAGTACTTC	CASSPREGSTYEQYF
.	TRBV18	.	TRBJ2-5	TGTGCCAGCTCCCTAGGAGAGACCCAGTACTTC	CASSLGETQYF
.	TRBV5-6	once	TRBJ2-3	TGTGCCAGCAGCTCCCGACTAGTGCCAGATACGCAGTATTTT	CASSSRLVPDTQYF
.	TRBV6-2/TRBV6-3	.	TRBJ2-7	TGTGCCAGCAGTCGTGGCGCCTTAGCAACCTCCTACGAGCAGTACTTC	CASSRGALATSYEQYF
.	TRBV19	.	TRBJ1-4	TGTGCCAGTAGGAACAGCGGGTGGGAAAAACTGTTTTTT	CASRNSGWEKLFF
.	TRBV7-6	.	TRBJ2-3	TGTGCCAGCAGCTTACAACTAGGGGGACGAACAGATACGCAGTATTTT	CASSLQLGGRTDTQYF
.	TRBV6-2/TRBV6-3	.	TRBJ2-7	TGTGCCAGCAGTTACTCGACCACCCCAGGGAGCGGGCTAACCTACGAGCAGTACTTC	CASSYSTTPGSGLTYEQYF
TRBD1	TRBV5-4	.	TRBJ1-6	TGTGCCAGCAGCCGAACAGGGGTTGATTCACCCCTCCACTTT	CASSRTGVDSPLHF
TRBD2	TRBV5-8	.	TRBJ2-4	TGTGCCAGCTCCAACTGGGGCGGCGGGAGAAACATTCAGTACTTC	CASSNWGGGRNIQYF
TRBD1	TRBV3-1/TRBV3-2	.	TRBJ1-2	TGTGCCAGCAGCCCCTACCGTCGGACAGGGGGCTATGGCTACACCTTC	CASSPYRRTGGYGYTF
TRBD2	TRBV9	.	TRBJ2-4	TGTGCCAGCAGCGTAGGAGCGGGGGGCACACTAGCCAAAAACATTCAGTACTTC	CASSVGAGGTLAKNIQYF